This T cell receptor (beta chain) appears in the sequencing data of a study of early T cells in non-severe SARS-CoV-2 infection. Whole-study context: Unsorted whole-blood RNA was sequenced in bulk, leaving chains unpaired. Study results and limitations: VDJdb matches were skewed toward anti-spike CD8 T cell responses.

Attached unique molecular identifiers marked individual cDNA molecules. TCRdb fed the 5' RACE reads into MiXCR, producing one record per CDR3 protein. The sample holds 40,000 to 65,000 distinct CDR3 sequences, around 8% seen once. This CDR3 contains 16 residues. Looked up from germline, CDR1 is SGHNT and CDR2 is YENEEA. V lost 1 base and J lost 4; bases outside the gene matches: 7. Notes on this clonotype: Its antigen is unknown.

The sequenced material came from whole blood. This rearrangement joins TRBV11-3 to TRBJ2-1, with TRBD2 matching 7 bases. This receptor was identified in an adult who was a healthcare worker with PCR-confirmed SARS-CoV-2 infection or an uninfected control (not recorded which). The CDR3 nucleotides read TGTGCCAGCAGCTTAGTTCCGGCGGGAGCATACAATGAGCAGTTCTTC. Residues: CASSLVPAGAYNEQFF.